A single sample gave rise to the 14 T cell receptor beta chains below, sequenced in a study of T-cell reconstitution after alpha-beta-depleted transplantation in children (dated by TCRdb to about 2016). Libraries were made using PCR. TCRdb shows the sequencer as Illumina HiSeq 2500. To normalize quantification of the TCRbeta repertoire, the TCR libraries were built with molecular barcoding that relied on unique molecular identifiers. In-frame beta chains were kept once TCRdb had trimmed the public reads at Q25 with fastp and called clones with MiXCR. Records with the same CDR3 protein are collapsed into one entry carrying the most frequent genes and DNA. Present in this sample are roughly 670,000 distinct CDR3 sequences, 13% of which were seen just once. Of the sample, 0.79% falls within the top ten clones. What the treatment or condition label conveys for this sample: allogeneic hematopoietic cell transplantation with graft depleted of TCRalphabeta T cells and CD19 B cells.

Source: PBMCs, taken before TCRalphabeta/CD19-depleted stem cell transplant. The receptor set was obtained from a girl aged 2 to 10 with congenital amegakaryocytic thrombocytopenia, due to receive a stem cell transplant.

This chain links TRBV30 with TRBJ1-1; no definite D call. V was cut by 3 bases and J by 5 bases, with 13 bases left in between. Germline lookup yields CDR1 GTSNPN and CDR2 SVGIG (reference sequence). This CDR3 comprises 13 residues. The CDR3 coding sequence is TGTGCCTGGAGCGCAAGGTCTAATACTGAAGCTTTCTTT. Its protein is CAWSARSNTEAFF. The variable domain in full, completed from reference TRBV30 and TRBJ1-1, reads SQTIHQWPATLVQPVGSPLSLECTVEGTSNPNLYWYRQAAGRGLQLLFYSVGIGQISSEVPQNLSASRPQDRQFILSSKKLLLSDSGFYLCAWSARSNTEAFFGQGTRLTVV.

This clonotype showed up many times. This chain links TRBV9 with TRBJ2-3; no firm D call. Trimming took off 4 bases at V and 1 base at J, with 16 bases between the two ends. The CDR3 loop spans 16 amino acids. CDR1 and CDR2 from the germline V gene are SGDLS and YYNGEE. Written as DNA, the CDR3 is TGTGCCAGCAGCCCAGAGACTGGAGCTGGCACAGATACGCAGTATTTT. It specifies CASSPETGAGTDTQYF.

CDR3 sequence: CASSKRGTFESPLHF. The CDR3 DNA reads as TGTGCCAGCAGTAAACGGGGGACATTCGAGTCACCCCTCCACTTT. The chain carries TRBV3-1 and TRBJ1-6, with D possibly matching TRBD1 (6 bases). This CDR3 is built from 15 residues. The germline CDR1 and CDR2 sequences are LGHDT and YNNKEL (reference sequence). V shed 6 bases and J shed 10 bases, with 19 bases lying between them.

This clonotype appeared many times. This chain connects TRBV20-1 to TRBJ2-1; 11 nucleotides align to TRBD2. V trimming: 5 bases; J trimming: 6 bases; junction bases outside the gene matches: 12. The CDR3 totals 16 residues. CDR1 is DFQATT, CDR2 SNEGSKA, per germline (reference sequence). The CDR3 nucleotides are TGCAGTGCTCCACAAAATAGCGGGAGGGAAACCAATGAGCAGTTCTTC. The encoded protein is CSAPQNSGRETNEQFF.

CDR3 protein: CASSDSKDRTNEKLFF. Written as DNA, the CDR3 is TGTGCCAGCAGTGACTCGAAGGATAGGACTAATGAAAAACTGTTTTTT. V is TRBV6-4 and J is TRBJ1-4; D uncertain. From germline, CDR1 is MRHNA and CDR2 SNTAGT. This CDR3 is 16 amino acids long. V was shortened by 0 bases and J by 2 bases, with 10 bases between the two germline ends.

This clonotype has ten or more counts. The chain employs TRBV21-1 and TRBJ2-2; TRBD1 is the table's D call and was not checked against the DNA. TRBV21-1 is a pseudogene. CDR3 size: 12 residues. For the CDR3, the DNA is TGTGCCAGCAGCCAGGACAGTACCGAGCTGTTTTTT. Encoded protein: CASSQDSTELFF.

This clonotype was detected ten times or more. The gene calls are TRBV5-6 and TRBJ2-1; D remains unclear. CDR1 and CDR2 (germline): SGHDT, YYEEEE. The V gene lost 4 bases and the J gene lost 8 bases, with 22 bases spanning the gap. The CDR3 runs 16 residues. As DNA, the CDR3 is TGTGCCAGCAGCAAGCGAACTACAGCTCTTTCTTATGAGCAGTTCTTC. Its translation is CASSKRTTALSYEQFF.

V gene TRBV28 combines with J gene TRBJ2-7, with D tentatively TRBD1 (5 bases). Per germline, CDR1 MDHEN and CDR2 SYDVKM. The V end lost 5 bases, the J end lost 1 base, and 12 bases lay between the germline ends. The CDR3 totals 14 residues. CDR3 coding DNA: TGTGCCAGCAGTCTGCTGACAGAGTCCTACGAGCAGTACTTC. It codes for CASSLLTESYEQYF.

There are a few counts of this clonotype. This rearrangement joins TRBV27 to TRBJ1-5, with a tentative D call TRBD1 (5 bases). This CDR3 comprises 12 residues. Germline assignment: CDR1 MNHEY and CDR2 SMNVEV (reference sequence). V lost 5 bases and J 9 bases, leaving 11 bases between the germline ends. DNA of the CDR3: TGTGCCAGCAGTGGGGGTTCGGGGCCCCAGCATTTT. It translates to CASSGGSGPQHF.

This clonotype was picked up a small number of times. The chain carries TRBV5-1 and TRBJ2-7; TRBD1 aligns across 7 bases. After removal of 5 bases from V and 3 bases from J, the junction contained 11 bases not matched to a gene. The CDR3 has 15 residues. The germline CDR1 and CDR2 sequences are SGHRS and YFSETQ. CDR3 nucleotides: TGCGCCAGCAGTTTAGCCGGGACAGCCAACTACGAGCAGTACTTC. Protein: CASSLAGTANYEQYF.

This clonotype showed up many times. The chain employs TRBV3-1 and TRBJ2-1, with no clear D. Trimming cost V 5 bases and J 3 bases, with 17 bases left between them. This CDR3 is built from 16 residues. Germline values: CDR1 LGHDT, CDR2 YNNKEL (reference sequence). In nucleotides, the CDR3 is TGTGCCAGCAGCGACCTCCTTGCCACCGACTACAATGAGCAGTTCTTC. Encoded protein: CASSDLLATDYNEQFF.

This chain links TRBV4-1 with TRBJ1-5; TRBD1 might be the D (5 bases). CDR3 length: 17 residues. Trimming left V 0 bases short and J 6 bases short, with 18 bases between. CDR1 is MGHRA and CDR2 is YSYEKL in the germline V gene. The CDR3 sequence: CASSQESTWGVSQPQHF. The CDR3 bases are TGCGCCAGCAGCCAAGAAAGCACCTGGGGGGTGAGTCAGCCCCAGCATTTT.

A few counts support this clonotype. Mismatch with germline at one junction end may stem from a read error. CDR3 DNA: TGTGCCAGCAGTACGACCGGGACAGAGGGGGTCTTC. This translates into CASSTTGTEGVF. The rearrangement joins TRBV27 to TRBJ2-1, with 7 bases identical to TRBD1. Germline V gene sequence: CDR1 MNHEY, CDR2 SMNVEV (reference sequence). This CDR3 comprises 12 residues.

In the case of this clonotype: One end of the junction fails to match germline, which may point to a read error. The DNA for the CDR3 is TGCAGTGCCGCGGGTCCCAATGGGCAGTTCTTC. This gives the protein CSAAGPNGQFF. The gene calls are TRBV20-1 and TRBJ2-1, with D possibly TRBD2 on 5 matching bases. The germline gives CDR1 DFQATT, CDR2 SNEGSKA (reference sequence). This CDR3 spans 11 amino acids.